The present T cell receptor (beta chain) was sequenced within a study of T-cell memory formation after mild COVID-19. Study-wide points: Nothing showed for sure that second-wave clones peaking on day 37 were SARS-CoV-2 specific.

The CDR3 sequence is 12 residues long. V was cut by 6 bases and J by 5 bases, with 8 bases left in between. Germline values: CDR1 LNHDA, CDR2 SQIVND (reference sequence). A note on this clonotype: Antigen specificity is unknown.

MiXCR, run by TCRdb on the 5' RACE reads, gives a single entry per CDR3 protein. The top ten clones hold around 2.2% of a sample with about 250,000 distinct CDR3 sequences, 15% to 19% of them seen once. The TCR was taken from an adult woman who had mild COVID-19 (a few samples of this study predate the infection). Cell type and time point are not known. Sample: PBMCs or a T cell subset sorted from them (not recorded which). This rearrangement joins TRBV19 to TRBJ1-3; D might be TRBD1 (5 bases). As DNA, the CDR3 is TGTGCCAGTAGGGGACTTCGAAACACCATATATTTT. Its protein product is CASRGLRNTIYF.